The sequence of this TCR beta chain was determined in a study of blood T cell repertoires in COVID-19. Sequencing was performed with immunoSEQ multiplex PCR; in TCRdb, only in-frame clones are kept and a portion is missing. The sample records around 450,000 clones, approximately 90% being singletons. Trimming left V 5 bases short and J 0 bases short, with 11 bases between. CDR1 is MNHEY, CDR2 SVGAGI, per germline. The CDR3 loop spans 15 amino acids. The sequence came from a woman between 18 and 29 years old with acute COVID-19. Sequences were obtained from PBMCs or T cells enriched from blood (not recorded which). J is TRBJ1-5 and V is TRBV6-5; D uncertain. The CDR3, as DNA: TGTGCCAGCAGTCCCCGGACTTATAGCAATCAGCCCCAGCATTTT. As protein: CASSPRTYSNQPQHF.